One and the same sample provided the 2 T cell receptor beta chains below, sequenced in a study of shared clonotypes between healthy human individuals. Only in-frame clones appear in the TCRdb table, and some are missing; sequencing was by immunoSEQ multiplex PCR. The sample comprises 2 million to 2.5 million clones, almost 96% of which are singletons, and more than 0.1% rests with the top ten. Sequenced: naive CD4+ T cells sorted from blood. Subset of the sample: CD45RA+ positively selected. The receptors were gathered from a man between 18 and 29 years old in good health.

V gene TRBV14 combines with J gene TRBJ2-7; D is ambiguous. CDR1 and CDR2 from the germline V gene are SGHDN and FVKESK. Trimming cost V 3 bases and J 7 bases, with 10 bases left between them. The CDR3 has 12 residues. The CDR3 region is CASSHPPREQYF. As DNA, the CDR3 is TGTGCCAGCAGCCATCCACCGAGGGAGCAGTACTTC.

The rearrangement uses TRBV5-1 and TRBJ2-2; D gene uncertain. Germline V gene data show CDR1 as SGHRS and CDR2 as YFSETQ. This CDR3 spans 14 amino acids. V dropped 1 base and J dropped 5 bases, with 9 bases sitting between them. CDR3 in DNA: TGCGCCAGCAGCTTGAACAGCCAAACCGGGGAGCTGTTTTTT. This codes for CASSLNSQTGELFF. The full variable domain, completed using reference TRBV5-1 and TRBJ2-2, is KAGVTQTPRYLIKTRGQQVTLSCSPISGHRSVSWYQQTPGQGLQFLFEYFSETQRNKGNFPGRFSGRQFSNSRSEMNVSTLELGDSALYLCASSLNSQTGELFFGEGSRLTVL.